The clone carrying this TCR beta chain was recorded at least ten times. What it binds is not known. Aged 18 to 65, the patients had hyperthyroidism that was newly diagnosed and had lasted under 2 months. The sample is drawn from a study of T cells in Graves' hyperthyroidism and ophthalmopathy. Study-level information: Peripheral blood specimens were obtained at initial diagnosis, prior to any treatment.

V lost 0 bases, J lost 4 bases, and 3 bases stayed unmatched. Germline V CDR1 and CDR2: MGHDK, SYGVNS. The CDR3 has 15 amino acids. Researchers amplified the TCR beta CDR3 regions from RNA transcripts. RT-PCR in the first round (using the HTBI primer set) targeted the TCR CDR3. MiXCR, applied by TCRdb to the multiplex PCR reads, yields one record per CDR3 protein. This sample has roughly 800,000 distinct CDR3 sequences; around 38% occur once, and the top ten carry about 8.9%. Study observations and caveats: Most clonotypes that expanded in the thyroid above 0.001 also showed up in blood.

The chain has TRBV25-1 and TRBJ1-1; 9 nucleotides align to TRBD1. Material: blood. The sequence was collected from a man younger than 30 with Graves' hyperthyroidism. CDR3 bases: TGTGCCAGCAGTGAATACGAGACAGGGGGCACTGAAGCTTTCTTT. Its translation: CASSEYETGGTEAFF.